These 32 T cell receptor beta chains came from one sample sequenced in a study of shared clonotypes between healthy human individuals. Sequencing used immunoSEQ multiplex PCR; TCRdb keeps in-frame clones, though not all of them. This sample has about 1.5 million clones, with 95% to 97% found just once. Source material: naive CD4+ T cells sorted from blood. Subset here: CD45RA+ positively selected. These receptors were obtained from a man in his thirties or forties in good health.

V usage is TRBV5-1 and J usage is TRBJ2-4, with 7 bases lining up with TRBD2. CDR3 size: 16 residues. After removal of 1 base from V and 0 bases from J, the junction contained 4 bases not matched to a gene. The germline V gene encodes CDR1 SGHRS and CDR2 YFSETQ. The CDR3, as DNA: TGCGCCAGCAGCTTGCTGGGAGGGCTAGCCAAAAACATTCAGTACTTC. Protein: CASSLLGGLAKNIQYF.

This chain connects TRBV7-9 to TRBJ2-5, with a tentative D call TRBD1 (5 bases). Germline CDR1 reads SEHNR; CDR2 reads FQNEAQ (reference sequence). V lost 8 bases and J 3 bases, leaving 25 bases between the germline ends. The CDR3 loop spans 17 amino acids. This CDR3 is CASSRLEADRIKETQYF. The CDR3 nucleotides are TGTGCCAGCTCCCGGCTAGAGGCAGACAGAATAAAAGAGACCCAGTACTTC.

J is TRBJ2-1 and V is TRBV27; the match to TRBD2 covers 10 bases. Germline values: CDR1 MNHEY, CDR2 SMNVEV (reference sequence). With V trimmed by 3 bases and J by 4 bases, 3 bases remained unmatched. There are 15 residues in the CDR3. The CDR3 is CASSFRTSGYNEQFF. CDR3 bases: TGTGCCAGCAGTTTCCGGACTAGCGGATACAATGAGCAGTTCTTC.

V and J are TRBV28 and TRBJ2-3, with TRBD2 as a possible D gene (5 bases). The V gene lost 1 base and the J gene lost 4 bases, with 6 bases spanning the gap. CDR1 is MDHEN and CDR2 is SYDVKM in the germline V gene. The CDR3 has 13 residues. This CDR3 is CASSLLGADTQYF. CDR3 nucleotide sequence: TGTGCCAGCAGTTTATTGGGAGCAGATACGCAGTATTTT.

This rearrangement joins TRBV15 to TRBJ2-7; D ambiguous. Trimming left V 2 bases short and J 2 bases short, with 16 bases between. This CDR3 contains 16 residues. Germline V lookup: CDR1 LNHNV, CDR2 YYDKDF (reference sequence). The CDR3 nucleotides are TGTGCCACCAGCAGAAACCCCTCGGCAGCTACCTACGAGCAGTACTTC. Its translation: CATSRNPSAATYEQYF.

J is TRBJ2-5 and V is TRBV28, with D possibly TRBD1 on 6 matching bases. Trimming stripped 6 bases from V and 5 bases from J, with 19 bases between. This CDR3 has 15 amino acids. Germline V gene lookup returns CDR1 MDHEN and CDR2 SYDVKM. The CDR3 coding sequence is TGTGCCAGCAGCCTTGGGACATACCATGGGGAGACCCAGTACTTC. Translated, it gives CASSLGTYHGETQYF.

The V gene is TRBV7-6, the J gene TRBJ2-4; no clear D gene. V was pared by 5 bases and J by 0 bases, with 14 bases between. The CDR3 length is 16 residues. Germline V gives CDR1 SGHVS, CDR2 FNYEAQ. The CDR3 region has the DNA TGTGCCAGCAGCCCTGGCGTACGGTTAGCCAAAAACATTCAGTACTTC. Its translation: CASSPGVRLAKNIQYF.

The chain employs TRBV28 and TRBJ1-4; 11 bases map to TRBD1. From germline, CDR1 is MDHEN and CDR2 SYDVKM. V lost 5 bases to trimming and J lost 8 bases; unmatched junction nucleotides: 22. The CDR3 covers 20 residues. The CDR3 loop is CASSSFIRPSGDRGGEKLFF. CDR3 in DNA: TGTGCCAGCAGTAGTTTTATCCGCCCCTCAGGGGACAGGGGGGGCGAAAAACTGTTTTTT.

CDR3 protein: CASSPAGTGRAFF. In nucleotides, the CDR3 is TGTGCCAGCTCACCGGCCGGCACCGGGCGCGCTTTCTTT. The chain links TRBV18 to TRBJ1-1; D not resolved. In germline, CDR1 is KGHSH, CDR2 LQKENI. V lost 3 bases to trimming and J lost 11 bases, with 16 bases between them. The CDR3 extends over 13 amino acids.

V and J are TRBV15 and TRBJ2-1; possibly TRBD2 for D (6 bases). The CDR3 loop spans 14 amino acids. CDR1 and CDR2 (germline): LNHNV, YYDKDF (reference sequence). Trimming left V 1 base short and J 4 bases short, with 8 bases between. CDR3 region: CATSRGDLYNEQFF. The CDR3 coding sequence is TGTGCCACCAGCAGAGGGGACTTGTACAATGAGCAGTTCTTC. The variable domain in full, completed from reference TRBV15 and TRBJ2-1, reads DAMVIQNPRYQVTQFGKPVTLSCSQTLNHNVMYWYQQKSSQAPKLLFHYYDKDFNNEADTPDNFQSRRPNTSFCFLDIRSPGLGDTAMYLCATSRGDLYNEQFFGPGTRLTVL.

The CDR3 protein is CASRDSGRALLDEQFF. CDR3 DNA: TGTGCCAGTAGAGATAGCGGGAGGGCCCTCTTGGATGAGCAGTTCTTC. V gene TRBV19 combines with J gene TRBJ2-1, with 11 nucleotides matching TRBD2. Germline CDR1 and CDR2: LNHDA and SQIVND (reference sequence). This CDR3 is 16 amino acids long. V dropped 6 bases and J dropped 8; count of bases not matched to a gene: 12.

This sequence joins TRBV19 and TRBJ2-2; D is unclear. The CDR3 runs to 12 residues. V dropped 4 bases and J dropped 6 bases, with 6 bases sitting between them. Germline loops: CDR1 LNHDA, CDR2 SQIVND (reference sequence). The chain's CDR3 is CASSKGSGELFF. As DNA, the CDR3 is TGTGCCAGTAGTAAAGGGTCCGGGGAGCTGTTTTTT.

The chain couples TRBV28 to TRBJ2-7; tentatively, D is TRBD1 or TRBD2 (5 bases each). V was clipped by 6 bases and J by 2 bases, with 14 bases between them. This CDR3 comprises 14 residues. The V gene's germline CDR1 is MDHEN and CDR2 SYDVKM. This CDR3 is CASRSLGETYEQYF. DNA of the CDR3: TGTGCCAGCAGGAGTTTGGGGGAAACCTACGAGCAGTACTTC.

J is TRBJ2-1 and V is TRBV29-1; perhaps TRBD2 as D (5 bases). Deletions cut 5 bases from V and 9 bases from J, with 17 bases between. CDR3 length equals 13 residues. The V gene's germline CDR1 is SQVTM and CDR2 ANQGSEA. CDR3 nucleotide sequence: TGCAGCGTTACCGGGAACGCTAACACTGAGCAGTTCTTC. This gives the protein CSVTGNANTEQFF.

This clone was counted a single time. The V gene is TRBV18, the J gene TRBJ1-1; 11 nucleotides match TRBD1. This CDR3 has 15 residues. Germline loops: CDR1 KGHSH, CDR2 LQKENI. Trimming removed 1 base from V and 5 bases from J; junction bases left unmatched: 3. The CDR3 sequence is CASSPRTGGGTEAFF. CDR3 bases: TGTGCCAGCTCACCACGGACAGGGGGCGGGACTGAAGCTTTCTTT.

This rearrangement joins TRBV9 to TRBJ2-5; D is perhaps TRBD2 (5 bases). Germline V gives CDR1 SGDLS, CDR2 YYNGEE. V lost 2 bases, J lost 5 bases, and 10 bases lay in between. The CDR3 covers 13 residues. DNA of the CDR3: TGTGCCAGCAGCGTCGAGGGAGTGGAGACCCAGTACTTC. Amino acids: CASSVEGVETQYF.

V gene TRBV4-1 combines with J gene TRBJ2-1, with 10 bases that match TRBD2. The CDR3 has 16 residues. J lost 8 bases, V lost 0 bases, and 7 bases had no gene match. The germline gives CDR1 MGHRA, CDR2 YSYEKL. The CDR3 spells CASSQDTAGGTDEQFF. For the CDR3, the DNA is TGCGCCAGCAGCCAAGATACAGCGGGGGGGACGGATGAGCAGTTCTTC.

The V call is TRBV4-2, the J call TRBJ1-4; D call uncertain. There are 15 residues in the CDR3. Germline CDR1 is LGHNA and CDR2 is YNFKEQ. Trimming stripped 4 bases from V and 0 bases from J, with 9 bases between. The CDR3 nucleotides read TGTGCCAGCAGCCCCGCCCCCGCAACTAATGAAAAACTGTTTTTT. Amino acid sequence: CASSPAPATNEKLFF.

The chain combines TRBV2 with TRBJ2-1; D is perhaps TRBD1 or TRBD2 (5 bases each). The germline gives CDR1 SNHLY, CDR2 FYNNEI. Trimming shortened V by 0 bases and J by 8 bases, and 20 bases separated the two germline ends. The CDR3 runs 17 residues. CDR3 protein: CASSEALGASRVYEQFF. The DNA for the CDR3 is TGTGCCAGCAGTGAAGCGCTTGGGGCTAGCCGAGTCTATGAGCAGTTCTTC.

The genes are TRBV2 and TRBJ1-5; a possible D gene is TRBD1 (6 bases). V was clipped by 6 bases and J by 4 bases, with 16 bases between them. The germline V gene encodes CDR1 SNHLY and CDR2 FYNNEI. The CDR3 has 15 residues. CDR3 DNA: TGTGCCAGCAGGCAGGAAACAGGGAGGAATCAGCCCCAGCATTTT. Translating gives CASRQETGRNQPQHF. The complete variable domain, with remaining parts taken from reference TRBV2 and TRBJ1-5, reads EPEVTQTPSHQVTQMGQEVILRCVPISNHLYFYWYRQILGQKVEFLVSFYNNEISEKSEIFDDQFSVERPDGSNFTLKIRSTKLEDSAMYFCASRQETGRNQPQHFGDGTRLSIL.

V gene TRBV6-5 combines with J gene TRBJ2-5, with TRBD1 identical over 8 bases. The CDR3 extends over 15 amino acids. Per germline, CDR1 MNHEY and CDR2 SVGAGI. The trim removed 5 bases at V and 4 bases at J, leaving 9 bases unmatched. CDR3: CASSHPTGVGETQYF. The CDR3 bases are TGTGCCAGCAGTCACCCGACAGGGGTCGGAGAGACCCAGTACTTC.

The gene calls are TRBV7-9 and TRBJ2-5; D ambiguous. V lost 5 bases to trimming and J lost 2 bases, with 15 bases between them. The CDR3 sequence is 15 residues long. Per germline, CDR1 SEHNR and CDR2 FQNEAQ (reference sequence). The CDR3 reads CASSPWAGKQETQYF. The CDR3 coding sequence is TGTGCCAGCAGCCCCTGGGCTGGCAAACAAGAGACCCAGTACTTC.

The chain recombines TRBV28 with TRBJ2-3; TRBD1 aligns across 7 bases. Germline assignment: CDR1 MDHEN and CDR2 SYDVKM. The junction had 3 bases not matched to a gene; V was cut back by 5 bases and J by 4 bases. This CDR3 region has 13 residues. CDR3 bases: TGTGCCAGCAGTCCGACAGGGCCAGATACGCAGTATTTT. Translated, it gives CASSPTGPDTQYF.

The chain joins TRBV5-1 to TRBJ2-6; D not resolved. Germline V CDR1 and CDR2: SGHRS, YFSETQ. The CDR3 covers 21 residues. Trimming cost V 1 base and J 0 bases, with 23 bases left between them. The CDR3 nucleotides read TGCGCCAGCAGCTTGTTCGCCCCCGCTAGGCGCTATACCTCTGGGGCCAACGTCCTGACTTTC. Its translation: CASSLFAPARRYTSGANVLTF. Full variable domain (rest looked up from reference TRBV5-1 and TRBJ2-6): KAGVTQTPRYLIKTRGQQVTLSCSPISGHRSVSWYQQTPGQGLQFLFEYFSETQRNKGNFPGRFSGRQFSNSRSEMNVSTLELGDSALYLCASSLFAPARRYTSGANVLTFGAGSRLTVL.

The chain recombines TRBV27 with TRBJ2-2, with 9 bases lining up with TRBD2. Per germline, CDR1 MNHEY and CDR2 SMNVEV (reference sequence). Trimming removed 6 bases from V and 2 bases from J; junction bases left unmatched: 7. This CDR3 region has 16 residues. The DNA of the CDR3 is TGTGCCAGCAGCCAAGGACTAGCGATAAACACCGGGGAGCTGTTTTTT. This codes for CASSQGLAINTGELFF.

V gene TRBV19 combines with J gene TRBJ2-7, with D unclear. CDR1 is LNHDA and CDR2 is SQIVND in the germline V gene (reference sequence). Trimming took 6 bases from V and 8 from J, leaving 14 bases between them. CDR3 length: 12 amino acids. The CDR3: CASRSRGEKQYF. For the CDR3, the DNA is TGTGCCAGTAGATCCCGTGGGGAAAAGCAGTACTTC. Full variable domain (remainder filled in from reference TRBV19 and TRBJ2-7): DGGITQSPKYLFRKEGQNVTLSCEQNLNHDAMYWYRQDPGQGLRLIYYSQIVNDFQKGDIAEGYSVSREKKESFPLTVTSAQKNPTAFYLCASRSRGEKQYFGPGTRLTVT.

This clone showed up just once. The V and J genes are TRBV5-1 and TRBJ1-2; TRBD1 matches at 7 bases. CDR3 length: 14 amino acids. Germline V CDR1 and CDR2: SGHRS, YFSETQ. The ends lost 4 bases at V and 3 bases at J; junction bases unmatched: 6. CDR3 bases: TGCGCCAGCAGCAAAGGGACAGTTGACTATGGCTACACCTTC. Translation: CASSKGTVDYGYTF.

This clone was counted a single time. V usage is TRBV9 and J usage is TRBJ2-1; 12 bases are shared with TRBD2. V dropped 0 bases and J dropped 7; count of bases not matched to a gene: 5. Germline V lookup: CDR1 SGDLS, CDR2 YYNGEE. The CDR3 consists of 16 residues. In DNA, the CDR3 is TGTGCCAGCAGCGTAGCTTCTGGACTAGCGGGAAATGAGCAGTTCTTC. It specifies CASSVASGLAGNEQFF.

The gene calls are TRBV9 and TRBJ2-2, with 9 bases lining up with TRBD1. The CDR3 consists of 14 residues. Germline V gives CDR1 SGDLS, CDR2 YYNGEE. J gave up 3 bases and V 3 bases, and 0 bases lay outside the gene matches. For the CDR3, the DNA is TGTGCCAGCAGCGACAGGGGGCACACCGGGGAGCTGTTTTTT. It translates to CASSDRGHTGELFF.

The chain has TRBV5-1 and TRBJ1-4; D is unresolved. The CDR3 spans 15 residues. V was pared by 4 bases and J by 7 bases, with 17 bases between. Germline CDR1 and CDR2: SGHRS and YFSETQ. CDR3 bases: TGCGCCAGCAGCCGGAATTGGGAGGAGGGTGAAAAACTGTTTTTT. This gives the protein CASSRNWEEGEKLFF. Full variable domain (missing parts from reference TRBV5-1 and TRBJ1-4): KAGVTQTPRYLIKTRGQQVTLSCSPISGHRSVSWYQQTPGQGLQFLFEYFSETQRNKGNFPGRFSGRQFSNSRSEMNVSTLELGDSALYLCASSRNWEEGEKLFFGSGTQLSVL.

The genes are TRBV11-3 and TRBJ2-1; TRBD1 is a possible D gene (7 bases). Between the trimmed V and J ends, which lost 3 bases and 13 bases, there was a span of 16 bases. The CDR3 spans 13 residues. Germline V gene data show CDR1 as SGHNT and CDR2 as YENEEA. The CDR3 sequence is CASSLVRGAKQFF. Written as DNA, the CDR3 is TGTGCCAGCAGCTTGGTCAGGGGGGCTAAACAGTTCTTC.

This clone was picked up one time. This rearrangement joins TRBV19 to TRBJ2-5, with 9 bases fitting TRBD2. J gave up 4 bases and V 1 base, and 4 bases lay outside the gene matches. CDR1 is LNHDA and CDR2 is SQIVND in the germline V gene (reference sequence). The CDR3 has 15 amino acids. CDR3 in DNA: TGTGCCAGTAGTATAGGGGGACTAGCTCCAGAGACCCAGTACTTC. It is translated as CASSIGGLAPETQYF.